This T cell receptor beta chain is drawn from a study of neurological immune-mediated disorders (dated by TCRdb to the late 2010s). With regard to the full study: Among the roughly 35 multiple sclerosis patients, 31 had relapsing-remitting MS and 3 had secondary progressive MS. Peripheral blood TCR-beta repertoires from HTLV-I-associated myelopathy (HAM/TSP) patients, multiple sclerosis patients and healthy controls were compared by UMI-based sequencing. Longitudinal samples, technical triplicates and paired sorted CD4+ and CD8+ T-cell subsets, alongside PBMC samples, were included among the 106 TCR-beta libraries. The cohort was made up of about 65 subjects, consisting of about 15 HAM/TSP patients, some 34 multiple sclerosis patients and 20 healthy controls.

Libraries from unsorted PBMCs were made from 2 million PBMCs kept in RNAlater at -80 degrees C until RNA extraction. The multiple sclerosis patients were enrolled in a US clinical protocol that evaluated disease progression with magnetic resonance imaging. PBMCs were separated from peripheral blood using Ficoll-Hypaque density gradient centrifugation and then cryopreserved in liquid nitrogen. The CDR1 and CDR2 encoded by the germline V gene are ENHRY and SYGVKD. The CDR3 runs 14 amino acids, cysteine and phenylalanine included. Solely the CDR3 DNA is kept, with 42 bases framed from the first base. Trimming at the junction amounts to 6 bases on V and 0 bases on J, and the germline ends lie 11 bases apart. What the study reported, not specific to this receptor: No identical CDR3 amino acid sequences were shared among expanded clones across subjects, suggesting private TCR-beta repertoires in all groups. The highest TCR clonal expansion was observed in HAM/TSP patients, whereas the lowest was observed in MS patients, even when compared with healthy controls. The MS cluster showed no association with clinical or MRI features, and the authors stated that larger cohorts are needed. Phylogenetic analysis grouped repertoires from 18 of 34 MS patients into a cluster of related CDR3 sequences, suggesting a possible repertoire-level signature.

The sample holds many counts of this clonotype. Its antigen specificity is not known. Per-base quality was not reported, and no clone a single base away is much larger than it. cDNA synthesis used template-switch 5'RACE with a primer carrying a 10-nucleotide random unique molecular identifier tagging each TCR transcript. Every sequencing run yielded over 170 million TCR-beta sequences covering 15-18 subjects. The RNeasy kit was used to extract total RNA. Using the KAPA Real-time Library Amplification kit, TCR-beta VDJ regions were amplified with primers for the TCR constant region and the 5'RACE anchor. Sample indexes and Illumina adaptors were added in a first PCR, after which library yield was increased in a second PCR. The roughly 650 bp TCR product was size-selected on a 2% E-gel SizeSelection system after Ampure bead purification. Before pooling, library quality was checked on a Bioanalyzer, concentration was measured with Qubit, and libraries were quantified with the Kapa Library Quantification kit. An Illumina HiSeq 2500 was used to sequence the libraries paired-end at 2 x 150 bp. To increase sequence diversity, 25-30% phiX was spiked into each library pool. The paper's data handling went like this. The UMI-based MiGEC pipeline processed quality-filtered reads and removed over 80% of raw TCR sequences during error correction. VDJ genes were aligned to IMGT germline references, and clonotypes were defined by unique CDR3 amino acid sequence plus V-J genes. Clonal expansion, Shannon diversity, and CDR3 relatedness (CalcPairwiseDistances, ClusterSamples) were evaluated with VDJtools, and phylogenetic trees were built with CLCbio workbench. Clones with at least 8 unique UMIs were defined as expanded, with this threshold being based on coefficient-of-variation modelling across technical triplicates. TCRdb reprocessing: public reads trimmed at Q25 with fastp, clones called with MiXCR, in-frame beta chains kept. When rows share a CDR3 protein, they turn into one entry using the most common DNA and genes. TCRdb, rather than the study authors, made the V and J calls. The sample includes 95,000 or so distinct CDR3 sequences, with roughly 3.5% observed a single time. Of the sample, around 5.5% is held by the ten largest clones.

This TCR was sampled from a woman aged 18-29 years with multiple sclerosis. The sequence joins TRBV10-3 to TRBJ1-1; possibly the D gene is TRBD1, per 5 matching bases. Sequencing input: PBMCs. In nucleotide form, the sequence is TGTGCCATCAGAACACAGGACATGAACACTGAAGCTTTCTTT. This sequence encodes CAIRTQDMNTEAFF.